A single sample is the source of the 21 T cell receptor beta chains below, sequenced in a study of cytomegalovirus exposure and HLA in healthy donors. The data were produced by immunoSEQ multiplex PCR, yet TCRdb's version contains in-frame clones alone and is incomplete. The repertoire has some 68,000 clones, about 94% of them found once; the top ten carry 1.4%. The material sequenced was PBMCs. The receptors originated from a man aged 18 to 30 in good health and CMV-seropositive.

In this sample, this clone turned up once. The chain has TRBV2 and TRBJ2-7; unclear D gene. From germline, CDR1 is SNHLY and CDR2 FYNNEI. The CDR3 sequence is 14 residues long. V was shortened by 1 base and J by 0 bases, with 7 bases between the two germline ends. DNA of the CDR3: TGTGCCAGCAGTGAAGGGCGGAACTCCTACGAGCAGTACTTC. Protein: CASSEGRNSYEQYF.

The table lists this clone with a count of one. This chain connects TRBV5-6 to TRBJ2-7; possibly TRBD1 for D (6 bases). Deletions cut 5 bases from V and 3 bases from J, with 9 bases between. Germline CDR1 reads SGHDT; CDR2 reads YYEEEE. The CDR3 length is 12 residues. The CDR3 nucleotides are TGTGCCAGCAGGTTACAGGGCTACGAGCAGTACTTC. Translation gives CASRLQGYEQYF.

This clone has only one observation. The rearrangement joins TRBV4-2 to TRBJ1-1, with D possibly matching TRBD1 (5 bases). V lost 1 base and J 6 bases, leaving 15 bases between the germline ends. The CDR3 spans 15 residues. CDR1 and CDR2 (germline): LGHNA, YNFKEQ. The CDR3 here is CASSQGIPSGAEAFF. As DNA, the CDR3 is TGTGCCAGCAGCCAAGGGATCCCTTCGGGGGCTGAAGCTTTCTTT.

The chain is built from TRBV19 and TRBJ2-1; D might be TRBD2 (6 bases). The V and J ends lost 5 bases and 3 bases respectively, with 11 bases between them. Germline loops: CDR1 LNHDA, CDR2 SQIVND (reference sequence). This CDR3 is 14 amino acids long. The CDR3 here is CASSERADYNEQFF. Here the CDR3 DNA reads TGTGCCAGTAGTGAGCGGGCCGACTACAATGAGCAGTTCTTC.

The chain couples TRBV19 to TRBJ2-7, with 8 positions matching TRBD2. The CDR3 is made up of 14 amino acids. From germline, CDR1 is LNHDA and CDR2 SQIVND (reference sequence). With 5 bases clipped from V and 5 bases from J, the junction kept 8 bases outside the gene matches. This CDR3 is CASSPGLAFHEQYF. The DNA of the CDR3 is TGTGCCAGTAGTCCAGGACTAGCTTTCCACGAGCAGTACTTC.

Written as DNA, the CDR3 is TGTGCCACCAGCAGAGTGGCGGGGGGGCTCGATGAGCAGTTCTTC. Residues: CATSRVAGGLDEQFF. The genes are TRBV15 and TRBJ2-1; 9 nucleotides align to TRBD2. The CDR3 runs to 15 residues. V was pared by 1 base and J by 8 bases, with 6 bases of the junction left unmatched. Per germline, CDR1 LNHNV and CDR2 YYDKDF (reference sequence).

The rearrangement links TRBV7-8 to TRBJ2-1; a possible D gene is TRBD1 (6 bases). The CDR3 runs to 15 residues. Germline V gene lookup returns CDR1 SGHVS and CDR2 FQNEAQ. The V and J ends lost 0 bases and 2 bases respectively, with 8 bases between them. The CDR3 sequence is CASSLAAGAYNEQFF. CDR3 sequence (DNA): TGTGCCAGCAGCTTAGCGGCAGGGGCCTACAATGAGCAGTTCTTC.

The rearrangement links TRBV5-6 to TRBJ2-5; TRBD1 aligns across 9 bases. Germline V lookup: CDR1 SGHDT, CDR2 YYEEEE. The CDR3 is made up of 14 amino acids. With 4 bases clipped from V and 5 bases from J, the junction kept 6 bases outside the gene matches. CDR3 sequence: CASSQGQGGETQYF. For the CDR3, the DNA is TGTGCCAGCAGCCAGGGACAGGGTGGCGAGACCCAGTACTTC. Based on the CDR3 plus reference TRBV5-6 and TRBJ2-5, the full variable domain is DAGVTQSPTHLIKTRGQQVTLRCSPKSGHDTVSWYQQALGQGPQFIFQYYEEEERQRGNFPDRFSGHQFPNYSSELNVNALLLGDSALYLCASSQGQGGETQYFGPGTRLLVL.

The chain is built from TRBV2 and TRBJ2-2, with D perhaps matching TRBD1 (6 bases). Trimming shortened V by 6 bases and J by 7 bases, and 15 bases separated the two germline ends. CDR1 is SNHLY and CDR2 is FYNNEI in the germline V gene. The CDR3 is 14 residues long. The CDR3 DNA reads TGTGCCAGCAGAGAGAACAGGGATTACGGGGAGCTGTTTTTT. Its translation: CASRENRDYGELFF.

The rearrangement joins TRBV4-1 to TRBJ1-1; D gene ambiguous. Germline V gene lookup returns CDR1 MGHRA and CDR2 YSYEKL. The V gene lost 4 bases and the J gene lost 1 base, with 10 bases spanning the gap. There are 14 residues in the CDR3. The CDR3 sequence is CASSPTGKNTEAFF. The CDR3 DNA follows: TGCGCCAGCAGCCCCACCGGGAAGAACACTGAAGCTTTCTTT.

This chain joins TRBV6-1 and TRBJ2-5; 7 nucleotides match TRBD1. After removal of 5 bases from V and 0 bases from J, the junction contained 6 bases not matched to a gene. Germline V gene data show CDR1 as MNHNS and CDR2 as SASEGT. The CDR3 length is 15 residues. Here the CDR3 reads CASSPTGNHQETQYF. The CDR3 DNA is TGTGCCAGCAGTCCGACAGGGAATCACCAAGAGACCCAGTACTTC.

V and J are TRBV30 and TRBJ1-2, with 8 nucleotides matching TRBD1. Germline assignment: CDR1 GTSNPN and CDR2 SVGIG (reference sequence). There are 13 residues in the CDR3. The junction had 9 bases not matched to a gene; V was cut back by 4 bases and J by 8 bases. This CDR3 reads CAWTIGPGGGYTF. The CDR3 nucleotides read TGTGCCTGGACGATTGGCCCAGGGGGCGGCTACACCTTC.

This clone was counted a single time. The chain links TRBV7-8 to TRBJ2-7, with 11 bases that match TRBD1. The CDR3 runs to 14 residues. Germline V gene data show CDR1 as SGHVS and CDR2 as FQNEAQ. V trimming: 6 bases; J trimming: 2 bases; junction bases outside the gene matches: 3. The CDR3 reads CASSWGQGAYEQYF. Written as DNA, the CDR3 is TGTGCCAGCAGTTGGGGACAGGGGGCCTACGAGCAGTACTTC.

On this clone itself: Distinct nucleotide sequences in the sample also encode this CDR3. This CDR3 is CASRLQGSNQPQHF. In DNA form, the CDR3 reads TGTGCCAGCAGGTTACAGGGATCTAATCAGCCCCAGCATTTT. The genes are TRBV27 and TRBJ1-5; tentatively, D is TRBD1 (6 bases). The CDR3 consists of 14 residues. Germline V gene lookup returns CDR1 MNHEY and CDR2 SMNVEV (reference sequence). Trimming left V 6 bases short and J 4 bases short, with 13 bases between.

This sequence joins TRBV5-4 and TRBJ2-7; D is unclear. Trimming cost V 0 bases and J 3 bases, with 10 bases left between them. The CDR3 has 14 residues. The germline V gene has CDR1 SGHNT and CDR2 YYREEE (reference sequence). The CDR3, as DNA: TGTGCCAGCAGCTTGGATGCAGGAAGCTACGAGCAGTACTTC. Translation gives CASSLDAGSYEQYF.

The CDR3 sequence is CAWNGIATDTQYF. CDR3 DNA sequence: TGTGCCTGGAACGGGATAGCTACAGATACGCAGTATTTT. The genes are TRBV30 and TRBJ2-3, with D possibly matching TRBD2 (5 bases). V gave up 4 bases and J gave up 3 bases, with 11 bases separating them. The CDR3 covers 13 residues. From germline, CDR1 is GTSNPN and CDR2 SVGIG (reference sequence).

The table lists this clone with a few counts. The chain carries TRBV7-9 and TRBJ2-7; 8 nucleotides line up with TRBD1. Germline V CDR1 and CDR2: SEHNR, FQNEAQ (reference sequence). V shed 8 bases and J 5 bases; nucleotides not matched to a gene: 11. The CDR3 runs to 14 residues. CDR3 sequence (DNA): TGTGCCAGCGGCGACAGGGGTAAGCTCCACGAGCAGTACTTC. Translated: CASGDRGKLHEQYF.

CDR3 bases: TGTGCCAGCAGCTTAGCGCTTACCGAGGGCTACACCTTC. Translated, it gives CASSLALTEGYTF. The rearrangement links TRBV7-9 to TRBJ1-2; unclear D gene. This CDR3 region has 13 residues. Germline V gene data show CDR1 as SEHNR and CDR2 as FQNEAQ (reference sequence). V lost 0 bases and J lost 8, with 10 bases in between.

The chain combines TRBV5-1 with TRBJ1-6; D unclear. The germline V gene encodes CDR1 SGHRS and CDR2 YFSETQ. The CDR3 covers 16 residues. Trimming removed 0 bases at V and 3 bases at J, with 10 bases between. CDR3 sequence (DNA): TGCGCCAGCAGCTTGGGGGTTGGAGACTATAATTCACCCCTCCACTTT. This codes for CASSLGVGDYNSPLHF.

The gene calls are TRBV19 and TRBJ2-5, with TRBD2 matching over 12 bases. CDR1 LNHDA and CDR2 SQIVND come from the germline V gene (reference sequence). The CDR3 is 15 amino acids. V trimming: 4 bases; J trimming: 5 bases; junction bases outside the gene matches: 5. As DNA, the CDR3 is TGTGCCAGTAGTAATCTAGCGGGGGGGCGGGAGACCCAGTACTTC. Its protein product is CASSNLAGGRETQYF.

The CDR3 sequence is CASSDPKGAAETQYF. For the CDR3, the DNA is TGCGCCAGCAGTGATCCCAAGGGAGCGGCGGAGACCCAGTACTTC. The J gene is TRBJ2-5, the V gene TRBV10-2; D perhaps matches TRBD2 (5 bases). V was shortened by 3 bases and J by 5 bases, with 16 bases between the two germline ends. This CDR3 spans 15 amino acids. Per the germline V gene, CDR1 is WSHSY and CDR2 is SAAADI.